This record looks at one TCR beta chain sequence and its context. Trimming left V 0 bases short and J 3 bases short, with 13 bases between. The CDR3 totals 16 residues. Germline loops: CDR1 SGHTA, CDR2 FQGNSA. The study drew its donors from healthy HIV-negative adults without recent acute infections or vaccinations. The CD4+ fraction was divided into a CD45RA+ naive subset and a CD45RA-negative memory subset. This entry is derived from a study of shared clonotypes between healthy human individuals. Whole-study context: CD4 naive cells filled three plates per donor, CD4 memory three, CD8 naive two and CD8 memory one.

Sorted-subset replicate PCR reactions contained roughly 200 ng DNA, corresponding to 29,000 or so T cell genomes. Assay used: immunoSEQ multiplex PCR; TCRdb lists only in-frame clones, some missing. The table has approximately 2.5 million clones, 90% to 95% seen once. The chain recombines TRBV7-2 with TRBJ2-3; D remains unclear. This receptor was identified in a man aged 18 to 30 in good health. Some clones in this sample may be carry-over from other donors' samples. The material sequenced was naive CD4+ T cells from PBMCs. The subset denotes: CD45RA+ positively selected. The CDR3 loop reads CASSLAVLVETDTQYF. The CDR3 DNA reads TGTGCCAGCAGCTTAGCAGTCCTAGTGGAGACAGATACGCAGTATTTT.